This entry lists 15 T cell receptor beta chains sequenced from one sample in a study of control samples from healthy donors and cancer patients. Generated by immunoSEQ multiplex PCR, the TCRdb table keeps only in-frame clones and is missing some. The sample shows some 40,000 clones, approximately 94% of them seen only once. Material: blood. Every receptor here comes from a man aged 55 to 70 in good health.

The CDR3 region is CASSFRGGTEAFF. The CDR3 DNA sequence: TGTGCCAGCAGTTTTAGGGGGGGCACTGAAGCTTTCTTT. V and J are TRBV27 and TRBJ1-1; the D gene is possibly TRBD1 (6 bases). Trimming cost V 3 bases and J 4 bases, with 9 bases left between them. The CDR3 length is 13 residues. The V gene's germline CDR1 is MNHEY and CDR2 SMNVEV (reference sequence).

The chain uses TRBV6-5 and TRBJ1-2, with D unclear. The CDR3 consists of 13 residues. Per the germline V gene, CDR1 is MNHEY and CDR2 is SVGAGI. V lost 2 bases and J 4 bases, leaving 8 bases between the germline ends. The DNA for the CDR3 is TGTGCCAGCAGTTACCTGGGCGGCTATGGCTACACCTTC. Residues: CASSYLGGYGYTF.

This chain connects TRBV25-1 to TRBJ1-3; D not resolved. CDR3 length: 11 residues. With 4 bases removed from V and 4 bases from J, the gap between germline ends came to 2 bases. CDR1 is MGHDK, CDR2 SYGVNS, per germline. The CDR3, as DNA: TGTGCCAGCAGTGCAGGAAACACCATATATTTT. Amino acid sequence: CASSAGNTIYF. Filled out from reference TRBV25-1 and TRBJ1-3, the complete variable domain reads EADIYQTPRYLVIGTGKKITLECSQTMGHDKMYWYQQDPGMELHLIHYSYGVNSTEKGDLSSESTVSRIRTEHFPLTLESARPSHTSQYLCASSAGNTIYFGEGSWLTVV.

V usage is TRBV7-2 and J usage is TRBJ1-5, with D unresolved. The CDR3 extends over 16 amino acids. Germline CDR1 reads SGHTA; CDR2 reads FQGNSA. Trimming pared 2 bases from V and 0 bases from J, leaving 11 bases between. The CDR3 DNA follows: TGTGCCAGCAGCTTATCGGGAGGGTTTAGCAATCAGCCCCAGCATTTT. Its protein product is CASSLSGGFSNQPQHF.

The CDR3 nucleotides are TGTGCCAGCAAATCTGCCGGGACAGAGATATACGAGCAGTACTTC. Translated, it gives CASKSAGTEIYEQYF. The rearrangement uses TRBV28 and TRBJ2-7; 7 bases fit TRBD1. With 7 bases clipped from V and 4 bases from J, the junction kept 13 bases outside the gene matches. CDR3 length: 15 amino acids. Per the germline V gene, CDR1 is MDHEN and CDR2 is SYDVKM.

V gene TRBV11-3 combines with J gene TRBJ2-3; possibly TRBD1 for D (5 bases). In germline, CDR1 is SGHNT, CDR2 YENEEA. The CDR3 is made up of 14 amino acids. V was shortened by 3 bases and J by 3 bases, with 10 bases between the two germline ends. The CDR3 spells CASSLERGTDTQYF. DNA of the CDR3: TGTGCCAGCAGCTTGGAAAGGGGTACAGATACGCAGTATTTT.

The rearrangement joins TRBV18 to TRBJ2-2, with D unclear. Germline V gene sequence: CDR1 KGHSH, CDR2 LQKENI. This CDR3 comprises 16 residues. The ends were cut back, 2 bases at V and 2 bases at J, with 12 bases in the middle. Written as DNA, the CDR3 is TGTGCCAGCTCACCAAGCAGTGGGGTTAACACCGGGGAGCTGTTTTTT. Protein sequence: CASSPSSGVNTGELFF.

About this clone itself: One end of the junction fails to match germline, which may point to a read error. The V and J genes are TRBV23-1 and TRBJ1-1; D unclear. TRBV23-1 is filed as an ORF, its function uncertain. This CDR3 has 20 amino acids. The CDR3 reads CASRQSATIRSRTPNTEAFF. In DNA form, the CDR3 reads TGCGCCAGCAGACAATCCGCCACAATTAGGTCCCGGACTCCGAACACTGAAGCTTTCTTT.

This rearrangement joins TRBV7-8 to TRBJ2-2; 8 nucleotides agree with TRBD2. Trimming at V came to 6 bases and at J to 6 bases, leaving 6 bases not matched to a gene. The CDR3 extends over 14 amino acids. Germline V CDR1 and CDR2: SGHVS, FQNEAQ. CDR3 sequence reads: CASRLPGRAGELFF. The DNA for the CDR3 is TGTGCCAGCAGGTTACCCGGGAGGGCCGGGGAGCTGTTTTTT. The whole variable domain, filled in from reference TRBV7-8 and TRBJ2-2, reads GAGVSQSPRYKVAKRGQDVALRCDPISGHVSLFWYQQALGQGPEFLTYFQNEAQLDKSGLPSDRFFAERPEGSVSTLKIQRTQQEDSAVYLCASRLPGRAGELFFGEGSRLTVL.

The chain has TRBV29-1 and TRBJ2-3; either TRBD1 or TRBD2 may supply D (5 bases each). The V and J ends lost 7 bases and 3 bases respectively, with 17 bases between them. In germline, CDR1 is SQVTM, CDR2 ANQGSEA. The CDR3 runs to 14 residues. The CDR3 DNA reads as TGCAGCGCGACGACAGATACGGGGACAGATACGCAGTATTTT. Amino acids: CSATTDTGTDTQYF.

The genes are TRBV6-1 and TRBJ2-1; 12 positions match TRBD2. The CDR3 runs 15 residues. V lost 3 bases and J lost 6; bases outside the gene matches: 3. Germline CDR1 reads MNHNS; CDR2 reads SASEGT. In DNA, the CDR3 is TGTGCCAGCAGTGATGCTAGCGGGAGGGCCAATGAGCAGTTCTTC. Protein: CASSDASGRANEQFF.

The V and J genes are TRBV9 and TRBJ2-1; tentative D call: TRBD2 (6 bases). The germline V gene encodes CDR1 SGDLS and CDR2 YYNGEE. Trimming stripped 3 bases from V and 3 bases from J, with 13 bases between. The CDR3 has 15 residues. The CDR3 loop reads CASSAEGLIYNEQFF. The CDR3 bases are TGTGCCAGCAGCGCCGAGGGACTCATCTACAATGAGCAGTTCTTC.

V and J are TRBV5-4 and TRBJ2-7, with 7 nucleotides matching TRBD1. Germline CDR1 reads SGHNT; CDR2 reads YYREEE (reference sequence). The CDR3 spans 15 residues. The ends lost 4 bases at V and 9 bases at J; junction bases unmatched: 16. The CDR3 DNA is TGTGCCAGCAGCCTCCCTGGACAGGCTGGGTTCGTGCAGTACTTC. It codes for CASSLPGQAGFVQYF.

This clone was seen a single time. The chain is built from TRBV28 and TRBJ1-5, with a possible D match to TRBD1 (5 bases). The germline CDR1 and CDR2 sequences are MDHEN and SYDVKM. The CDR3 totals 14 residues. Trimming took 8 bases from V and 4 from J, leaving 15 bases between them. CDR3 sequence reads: CASLSSGPNQPQHF. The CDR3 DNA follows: TGTGCCAGCCTGAGTTCAGGGCCAAATCAGCCCCAGCATTTT. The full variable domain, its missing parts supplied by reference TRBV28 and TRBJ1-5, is DVKVTQSSRYLVKRTGEKVFLECVQDMDHENMFWYRQDPGLGLRLIYFSYDVKMKEKGDIPEGYSVSREKKERFSLILESASTNQTSMYLCASLSSGPNQPQHFGDGTRLSIL.

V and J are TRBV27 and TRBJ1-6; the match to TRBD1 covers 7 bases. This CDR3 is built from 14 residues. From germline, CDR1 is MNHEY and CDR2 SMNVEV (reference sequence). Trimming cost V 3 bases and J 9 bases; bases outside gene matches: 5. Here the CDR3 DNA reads TGTGCCAGCAGTTTGGTACAGGGGCCTTCACCCCTCCACTTT. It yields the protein CASSLVQGPSPLHF.